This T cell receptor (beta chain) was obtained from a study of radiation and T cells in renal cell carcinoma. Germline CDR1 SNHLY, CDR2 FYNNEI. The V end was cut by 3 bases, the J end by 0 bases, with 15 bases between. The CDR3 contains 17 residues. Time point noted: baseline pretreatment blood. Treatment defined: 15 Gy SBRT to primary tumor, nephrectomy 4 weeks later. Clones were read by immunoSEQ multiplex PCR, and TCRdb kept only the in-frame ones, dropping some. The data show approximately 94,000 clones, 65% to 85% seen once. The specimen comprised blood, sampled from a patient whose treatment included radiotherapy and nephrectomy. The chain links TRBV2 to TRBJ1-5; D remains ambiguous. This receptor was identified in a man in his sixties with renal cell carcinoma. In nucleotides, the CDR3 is TGTGCCAGCAGTGAGGGAACGGGCGGGTATAGCAATCAGCCCCAGCATTTT. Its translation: CASSEGTGGYSNQPQHF.